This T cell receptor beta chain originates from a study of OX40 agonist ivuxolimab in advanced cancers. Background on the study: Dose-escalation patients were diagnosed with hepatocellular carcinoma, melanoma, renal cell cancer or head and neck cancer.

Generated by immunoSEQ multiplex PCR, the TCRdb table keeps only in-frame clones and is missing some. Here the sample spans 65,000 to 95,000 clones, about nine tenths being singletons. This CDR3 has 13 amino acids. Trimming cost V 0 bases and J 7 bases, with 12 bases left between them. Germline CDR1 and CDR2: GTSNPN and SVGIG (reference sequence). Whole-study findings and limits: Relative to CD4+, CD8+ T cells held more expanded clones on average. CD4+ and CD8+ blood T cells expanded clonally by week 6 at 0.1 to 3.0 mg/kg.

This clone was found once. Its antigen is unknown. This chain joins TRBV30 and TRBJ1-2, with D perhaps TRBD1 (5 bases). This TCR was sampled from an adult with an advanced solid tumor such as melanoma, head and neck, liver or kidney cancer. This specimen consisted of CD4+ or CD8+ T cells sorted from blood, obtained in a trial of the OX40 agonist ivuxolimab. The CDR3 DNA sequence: TGTGCCTGGAGTGTAGCGGGGGATCGTGGCTACACCTTC. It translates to CAWSVAGDRGYTF.